The text below deals with one TCR beta chain. Its antigen is undetermined. The data originate from a study of OX40 agonist ivuxolimab in advanced cancers. Assay: immunoSEQ multiplex PCR; the TCRdb copy retains only in-frame clones and omits some. Seen here are approximately 81,000 clones, approximately 94% observed once, and the top ten hold approximately 15%. Regarding the study as a whole: Dosing at 0.1 to 3.0 mg/kg was accompanied by clonal expansion of CD4+ and CD8+ blood T cells by week 6.

The input for sequencing was CD4+ or CD8+ T cells sorted from blood, taken in a trial of the OX40 agonist ivuxolimab. The TCR was taken from an adult with an advanced solid tumor such as melanoma, head and neck, liver or kidney cancer.

The CDR3 region is CASSQAGGYQPQHF. The CDR3, as DNA: TGCGCCAGCAGCCAAGCAGGGGGCTATCAGCCCCAGCATTTT. The V call is TRBV4-1, the J call TRBJ1-5; 8 bases agree with TRBD1. Germline V lookup: CDR1 MGHRA, CDR2 YSYEKL. V dropped 1 base and J dropped 5; count of bases not matched to a gene: 1. This CDR3 comprises 14 residues.